A single sample gave rise to the 15 T cell receptor beta chains below, sequenced in a study of T cell responses to AZD1222 COVID-19 vaccine. The method was immunoSEQ multiplex PCR; TCRdb's version includes in-frame clones alone and lacks a portion of them. The sample yields roughly 150,000 clones, over 75% seen once. The sample in question was peripheral blood, obtained on day 0 of AZD1222 vaccination. These receptor sequences come from an adult in good health.

This chain links TRBV9 with TRBJ2-2; 7 bases agree with TRBD2. Germline loops: CDR1 SGDLS, CDR2 YYNGEE. Trimming took 0 bases from V and 1 from J; bases not matched to a gene: 3. This CDR3 contains 16 residues. The CDR3 loop reads CASSVAGGVNTGELFF. Here the CDR3 DNA reads TGTGCCAGCAGCGTAGCTGGGGGGGTGAACACCGGGGAGCTGTTTTTT. Based on the CDR3 plus reference TRBV9 and TRBJ2-2, the full variable domain is DSGVTQTPKHLITATGQRVTLRCSPRSGDLSVYWYQQSLDQGLQFLIQYYNGEERAKGNILERFSAQQFPDLHSELNLSSLELGDSALYFCASSVAGGVNTGELFFGEGSRLTVL.

The chain uses TRBV5-1 and TRBJ2-3; a possible D gene is TRBD1 (5 bases). CDR3 size: 16 residues. Germline CDR1 SGHRS, CDR2 YFSETQ. V lost 2 bases and J 3 bases, leaving 16 bases between the germline ends. The CDR3, as DNA: TGCGCCAGCAGCTTAGATCTGACAGTTAGGACAGATACGCAGTATTTT. Protein sequence: CASSLDLTVRTDTQYF.

The J gene is TRBJ2-3, the V gene TRBV5-1; D tentatively reads TRBD1 or TRBD2 (5 bases each). V was cut by 1 base and J by 6 bases, with 15 bases left in between. Germline assignment: CDR1 SGHRS and CDR2 YFSETQ. This CDR3 is built from 15 residues. Written as DNA, the CDR3 is TGCGCCAGCAGCTTGTTGGGACGTACAGTCGATACGCAGTATTTT. It is translated as CASSLLGRTVDTQYF. Based on the CDR3 plus reference TRBV5-1 and TRBJ2-3, the full variable domain is KAGVTQTPRYLIKTRGQQVTLSCSPISGHRSVSWYQQTPGQGLQFLFEYFSETQRNKGNFPGRFSGRQFSNSRSEMNVSTLELGDSALYLCASSLLGRTVDTQYFGPGTRLTVL.

The chain recombines TRBV7-2 with TRBJ2-6; D not resolved. The V gene's germline CDR1 is SGHTA and CDR2 FQGNSA. Trimming shortened V by 3 bases and J by 0 bases, and 6 bases separated the two germline ends. The CDR3 is made up of 15 amino acids. The DNA of the CDR3 is TGTGCCAGCAGCTTCGTCTCCTCTGGGGCCAACGTCCTGACTTTC. Its translation: CASSFVSSGANVLTF.

V and J are TRBV13 and TRBJ1-3; D gene ambiguous. The CDR3 is 14 amino acids. CDR1 PRHDT and CDR2 FYEKMQ come from the germline V gene (reference sequence). Trimming removed 5 bases from V and 0 bases from J, with 8 bases in between. In nucleotides, the CDR3 is TGTGCCAGCAGCGAGTCTAGCTCTGGAAACACCATATATTTT. Protein: CASSESSSGNTIYF. Filled out from reference TRBV13 and TRBJ1-3, the complete variable domain reads AAGVIQSPRHLIKEKRETATLKCYPIPRHDTVYWYQQGPGQDPQFLISFYEKMQSDKGSIPDRFSAQQFSDYHSELNMSSLELGDSALYFCASSESSSGNTIYFGEGSWLTVV.

This clone was seen only a few times. This chain links TRBV7-8 with TRBJ2-2; 9 bases map to TRBD2. CDR1 and CDR2 (germline): SGHVS, FQNEAQ. CDR3 size: 17 residues. V trimming: 2 bases; J trimming: 5 bases; junction bases outside the gene matches: 9. The CDR3 DNA reads TGTGCCAGCAGCTTACGGTTTTCGCGGGGGGGGACCGGGGAGCTGTTTTTT. Protein product: CASSLRFSRGGTGELFF.

The rearrangement joins TRBV18 to TRBJ2-2, with 7 bases aligning to TRBD1. Trimming removed 3 bases from V and 4 bases from J; junction bases left unmatched: 2. The CDR3 runs to 14 residues. CDR1 and CDR2 (germline): KGHSH, LQKENI. The CDR3 nucleotides read TGTGCCAGCTCACCCCGGGACAGCACCGGGGAGCTGTTTTTT. Translating gives CASSPRDSTGELFF.

CDR3 sequence: CASSAGALGEKLFF. In DNA, the CDR3 is TGTGCCAGCAGCGCGGGGGCCCTGGGGGAAAAACTGTTTTTT. The J gene is TRBJ1-4, the V gene TRBV9; TRBD1 might be the D (6 bases). Trimming left V 3 bases short and J 8 bases short, with 14 bases between. The germline V gene has CDR1 SGDLS and CDR2 YYNGEE. The CDR3 contains 14 residues.

V and J are TRBV5-4 and TRBJ1-2, with D hard to call. The V end lost 6 bases, the J end lost 0 bases, and 15 bases lay between the germline ends. Germline values: CDR1 SGHNT, CDR2 YYREEE (reference sequence). CDR3 size: 15 residues. CDR3 in amino acids: CASTHLDHTNYGYTF. DNA for the CDR3: TGTGCCAGCACCCATTTAGACCACACTAACTATGGCTACACCTTC.

The chain recombines TRBV5-1 with TRBJ1-4; 7 bases line up with TRBD1. The CDR3 sequence is 15 residues long. The trim removed 0 bases at V and 8 bases at J, leaving 7 bases unmatched. CDR1 is SGHRS and CDR2 is YFSETQ in the germline V gene. The CDR3 loop reads CASSLGDRVREKLFF. The DNA for the CDR3 is TGCGCCAGCAGCTTGGGAGACAGGGTTCGGGAAAAACTGTTTTTT.

The rearrangement links TRBV19 to TRBJ1-4; D ambiguous. Trimming left V 6 bases short and J 8 bases short, with 7 bases between. Germline V gene data show CDR1 as LNHDA and CDR2 as SQIVND (reference sequence). The CDR3 consists of 11 residues. CDR3 sequence (DNA): TGTGCCAGTAGATCGTGGGAAAAACTGTTTTTT. Its translation: CASRSWEKLFF.

This chain links TRBV4-1 with TRBJ2-1; D is ambiguous. Germline V CDR1 and CDR2: MGHRA, YSYEKL. The CDR3 spans 13 residues. Trimming removed 2 bases from V and 9 bases from J, with 11 bases in between. The CDR3 protein is CASSQTNPGEQFF. As DNA, the CDR3 is TGCGCCAGCAGCCAAACTAACCCGGGTGAGCAGTTCTTC.

The V and J genes are TRBV19 and TRBJ1-2; possibly TRBD1 for D (6 bases). With 5 bases removed from V and 0 bases from J, the gap between germline ends came to 13 bases. The CDR3 contains 15 residues. Germline V gene sequence: CDR1 LNHDA, CDR2 SQIVND (reference sequence). DNA of the CDR3: TGTGCCAGTAGTTTCCGGGACACCCCTAACTATGGCTACACCTTC. It specifies CASSFRDTPNYGYTF.

This clone turned up a few times. The chain uses TRBV28 and TRBJ1-5; D is perhaps TRBD1 (6 bases). CDR1 and CDR2 (germline): MDHEN, SYDVKM. Deletions cut 5 bases from V and 0 bases from J, with 20 bases between. The CDR3 consists of 18 residues. This chain's CDR3 is CASSTSTGTSNSNQPQHF. The CDR3 DNA is TGTGCCAGCAGTACCTCGACCGGGACAAGTAATAGCAATCAGCCCCAGCATTTT. Variable domain in full (rest from reference TRBV28 and TRBJ1-5): DVKVTQSSRYLVKRTGEKVFLECVQDMDHENMFWYRQDPGLGLRLIYFSYDVKMKEKGDIPEGYSVSREKKERFSLILESASTNQTSMYLCASSTSTGTSNSNQPQHFGDGTRLSIL.

The gene calls are TRBV10-3 and TRBJ1-4, with 9 bases matching TRBD1. The CDR3 is made up of 14 amino acids. J was trimmed by 2 bases and V by 10 bases; bases with no gene match: 5. CDR1 is ENHRY, CDR2 SYGVKD, per germline. CDR3 region: CATTGGGTNEKLFF. CDR3 sequence (DNA): TGTGCCACGACAGGGGGGGGCACTAATGAAAAACTGTTTTTT.